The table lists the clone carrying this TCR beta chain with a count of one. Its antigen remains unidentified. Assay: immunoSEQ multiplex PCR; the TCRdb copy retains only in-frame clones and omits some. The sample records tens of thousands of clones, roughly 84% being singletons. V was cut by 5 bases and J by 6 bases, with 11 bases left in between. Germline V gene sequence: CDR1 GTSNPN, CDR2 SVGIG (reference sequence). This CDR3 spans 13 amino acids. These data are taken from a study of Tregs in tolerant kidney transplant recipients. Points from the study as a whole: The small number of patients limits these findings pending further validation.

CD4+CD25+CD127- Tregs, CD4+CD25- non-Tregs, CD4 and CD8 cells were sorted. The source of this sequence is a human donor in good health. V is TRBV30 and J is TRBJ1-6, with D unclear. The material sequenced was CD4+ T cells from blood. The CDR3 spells CAWSGMVNSPLHF. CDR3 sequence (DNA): TGTGCCTGGTCCGGGATGGTTAATTCACCCCTCCACTTT.